This note documents a single TCR beta chain sequence. V was clipped by 7 bases and J by 0 bases, with 9 bases between them. Germline lookup yields CDR1 SNHLY and CDR2 FYNNEI. This CDR3 contains 14 residues. These data are taken from a study of cytomegalovirus exposure and HLA in healthy donors. Primers included in the PCR were 60 Vbeta and 13 Jbeta primers. This table comes from immunoSEQ multiplex PCR, and its TCRdb copy is limited to in-frame clones, with some not included. The sample yields under 130,000 clones, approximately 80% seen once. The chain combines TRBV2 with TRBJ1-4; the D is unclear. Specimen: PBMCs. The clonotype comes from a man aged 30-40 years in good health and CMV-seronegative. This CDR3 is CASNPQATNEKLFF. CDR3 DNA sequence: TGTGCCAGCAATCCTCAGGCAACTAATGAAAAACTGTTTTTT.